This T cell receptor beta chain was sequenced in a study of radiation and T cells in renal cell carcinoma. Overall study context: Nephrectomy followed 15 Gy stereotactic body radiation by 4 weeks. Findings and caveats of the study: From baseline, blood top tumor clonotypes peaked at 2 weeks post-radiation. Pretreatment tumor biopsies were lacking, so baseline clonotypes are unknown.

Regarding this clone: Its target is not known.

Repertoires were generated with immunoSEQ multiplex PCR, while TCRdb's copy carries only in-frame clones and drops some. The table lists 50,000 to 75,000 clones, over 70% of them singletons. Time point meaning: baseline pretreatment blood. The treatment was: 15 Gy SBRT to primary tumor, nephrectomy 4 weeks later. Clear cell pathology was present in this patient's renal cell carcinoma. The CDR3 loop spans 14 amino acids. V shed 10 bases and J shed 9 bases, with 25 bases lying between them. Per germline, CDR1 SEHNR and CDR2 FQNEAQ (reference sequence). J is TRBJ2-7 and V is TRBV7-9, with D possibly TRBD1 on 5 matching bases. This receptor was identified in a man aged 55-75 years with renal cell carcinoma. The sample was blood, taken from a patient whose treatment included radiotherapy and nephrectomy. The CDR3 bases are TGTGCCACTGGTGGGGCCGACACCCGACGCGTGCAGTACTTC. Its protein is CATGGADTRRVQYF.